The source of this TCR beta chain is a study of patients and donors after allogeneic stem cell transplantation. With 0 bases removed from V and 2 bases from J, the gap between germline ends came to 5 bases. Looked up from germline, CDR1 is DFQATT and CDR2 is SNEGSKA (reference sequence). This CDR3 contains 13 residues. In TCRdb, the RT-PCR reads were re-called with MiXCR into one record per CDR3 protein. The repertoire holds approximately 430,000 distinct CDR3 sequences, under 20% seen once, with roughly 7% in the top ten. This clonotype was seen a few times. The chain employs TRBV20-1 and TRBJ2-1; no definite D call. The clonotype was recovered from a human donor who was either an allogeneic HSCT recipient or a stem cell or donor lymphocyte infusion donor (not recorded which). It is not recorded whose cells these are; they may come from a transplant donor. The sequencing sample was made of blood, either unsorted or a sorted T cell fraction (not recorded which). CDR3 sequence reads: CSARDQTYNEQFF. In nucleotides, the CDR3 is TGCAGTGCTAGAGATCAGACCTACAATGAGCAGTTCTTC.